This T cell receptor (beta chain) derives from a study of OX40 agonist ivuxolimab in advanced cancers. V was pared by 6 bases and J by 4 bases, with 3 bases of the junction left unmatched. The CDR3 runs to 14 residues. Germline CDR1 MRHNA, CDR2 SNTAGT. The repertoire was sequenced with immunoSEQ multiplex PCR; TCRdb's copy has only in-frame clones and lacks some. The profile covers tens of thousands of clones, with more than 75% appearing a single time and about 2.5% taken by the ten largest. V gene TRBV6-4 combines with J gene TRBJ2-2, with TRBD1 identical over 9 bases. This specimen was CD4+ or CD8+ T cells sorted from blood, taken in a trial of the OX40 agonist ivuxolimab. This sequence was found in an adult with an advanced solid tumor such as melanoma, head and neck, liver or kidney cancer. DNA of the CDR3: TGTGCCAGCAGCGGACAGGGGAGCACCGGGGAGCTGTTTTTT. This translates into CASSGQGSTGELFF.